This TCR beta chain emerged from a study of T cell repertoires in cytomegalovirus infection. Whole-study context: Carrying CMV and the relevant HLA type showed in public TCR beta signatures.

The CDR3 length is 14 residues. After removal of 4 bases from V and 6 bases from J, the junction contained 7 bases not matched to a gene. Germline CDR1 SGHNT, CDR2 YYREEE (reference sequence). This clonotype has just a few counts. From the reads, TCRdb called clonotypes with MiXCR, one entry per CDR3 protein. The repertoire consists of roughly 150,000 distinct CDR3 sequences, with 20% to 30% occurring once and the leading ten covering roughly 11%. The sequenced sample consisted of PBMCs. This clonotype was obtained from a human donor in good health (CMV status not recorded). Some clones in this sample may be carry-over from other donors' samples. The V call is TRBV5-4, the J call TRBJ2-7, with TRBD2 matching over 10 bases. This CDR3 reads CASSRSGRVGEQYF. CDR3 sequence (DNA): TGTGCCAGCAGCCGCAGCGGGAGGGTCGGCGAGCAGTACTTC.